These 2 T cell receptor beta chains came from one sample sequenced in a study of T-cell memory formation after mild COVID-19. TCRdb reanalysed the 5' RACE reads using MiXCR and keeps one entry per CDR3 protein. The sample has around 260,000 distinct CDR3 sequences, 15% to 20% seen once; the top ten hold roughly a fifth. Sequenced sample: PBMCs or a T cell subset sorted from them (not recorded which). The receptors derive from a man aged 18 to 30 who had mild COVID-19 (a few samples of this study predate the infection). Cell type and time point are not known.

The V call is TRBV11-2, the J call TRBJ1-3; possibly TRBD1 for D (5 bases). Germline V gene lookup returns CDR1 SGHAT and CDR2 FQNNGV. The CDR3 length is 15 residues. V was cut by 1 base and J by 2 bases, with 9 bases left in between. The CDR3 here is CASSLAWGAGNTIYF. The CDR3 DNA is TGTGCCAGCAGCTTAGCATGGGGCGCTGGAAACACCATATATTTT.

This clonotype was detected a few times. The V and J genes are TRBV11-2 and TRBJ2-5, with D possibly matching TRBD1 (6 bases). Deletions cut 5 bases from V and 4 bases from J, with 17 bases between. Germline loops: CDR1 SGHAT, CDR2 FQNNGV. The CDR3 sequence is 15 residues long. The CDR3 region has the DNA TGTGCCAGCAGCCGAGGACAGCTAGGGCTAGAGACCCAGTACTTC. It specifies CASSRGQLGLETQYF.